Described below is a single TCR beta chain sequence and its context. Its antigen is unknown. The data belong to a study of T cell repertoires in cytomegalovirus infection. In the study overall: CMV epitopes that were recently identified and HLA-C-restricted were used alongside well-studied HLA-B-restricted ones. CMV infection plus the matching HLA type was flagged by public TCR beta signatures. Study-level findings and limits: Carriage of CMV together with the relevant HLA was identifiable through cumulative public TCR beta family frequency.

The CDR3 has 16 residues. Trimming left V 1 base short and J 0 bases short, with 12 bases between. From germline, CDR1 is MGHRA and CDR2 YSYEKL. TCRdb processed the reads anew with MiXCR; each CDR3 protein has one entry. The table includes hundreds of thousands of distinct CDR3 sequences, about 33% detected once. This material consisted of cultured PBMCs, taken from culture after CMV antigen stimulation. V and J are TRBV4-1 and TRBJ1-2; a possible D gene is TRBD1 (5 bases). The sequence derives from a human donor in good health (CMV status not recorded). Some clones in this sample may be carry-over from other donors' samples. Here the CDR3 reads CASSQVYRGSNYGYTF. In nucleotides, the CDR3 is TGCGCCAGCAGCCAAGTTTATAGGGGATCTAACTATGGCTACACCTTC.